These 9 T cell receptor beta chains were sequenced from one sample in a study of T-cell memory formation after mild COVID-19. TCRdb analysed the 5' RACE reads with MiXCR anew, one entry per CDR3 protein. The sample carries 450,000 or so distinct CDR3 sequences, 20% to 30% recorded once. Input material: PBMCs or a T cell subset sorted from them (not recorded which). The receptors come from an adult woman who had mild COVID-19 (a few samples of this study predate the infection). Cell type and time point are not known.

In its sample, this clonotype was seen a few times. Here the CDR3 DNA reads TGCAGCCCGCCCAGGGCTCCGAACACCGGGGAGCTGTTTTTT. This translates into CSPPRAPNTGELFF. The chain has TRBV29-1 and TRBJ2-2; TRBD1 is a possible D gene (5 bases). Germline V gene data show CDR1 as SQVTM and CDR2 as ANQGSEA. V shed 8 bases and J shed 0 bases, with 13 bases lying between them. The CDR3 is 14 amino acids.

The table lists this clonotype with a few counts. The chain carries TRBV7-2 and TRBJ2-7, with D uncertain. The CDR3 totals 14 residues. With 1 base removed from V and 4 bases from J, the gap between germline ends came to 11 bases. The germline V gene encodes CDR1 SGHTA and CDR2 FQGNSA. CDR3 DNA: TGTGCCAGCAGCTTAGGTCCTTTCGAGTACGAGCAGTACTTC. Encoded protein: CASSLGPFEYEQYF.

The rearrangement joins TRBV9 to TRBJ2-3, with 7 bases identical to TRBD2. Looked up from germline, CDR1 is SGDLS and CDR2 is YYNGEE. The V gene end was trimmed by 3 bases and the J gene end by 4 bases; junction bases not matched to a gene: 2. The CDR3 covers 13 residues. CDR3 nucleotides: TGTGCCAGCAGCGACGGGAGGCCAGATACGCAGTATTTT. This codes for CASSDGRPDTQYF.

This clonotype occurred a few times. This chain joins TRBV5-1 and TRBJ2-6; D is unclear. V lost 4 bases to trimming and J lost 0 bases, with 8 bases between them. The CDR3 length is 15 residues. Germline V gene sequence: CDR1 SGHRS, CDR2 YFSETQ. CDR3 nucleotide sequence: TGCGCCAGCAGCCCTCAAACCTCTGGGGCCAACGTCCTGACTTTC. Amino acids: CASSPQTSGANVLTF.

This clonotype was picked up many times. This chain connects TRBV7-9 to TRBJ2-1; tentative D call: TRBD2 (5 bases). The germline V and J ends were trimmed by 3 bases and 4 bases, with 13 bases remaining between them. The CDR3 spans 15 residues. The germline gives CDR1 SEHNR, CDR2 FQNEAQ (reference sequence). CDR3 sequence: CASSLVRGPYNEQFF. CDR3 nucleotide sequence: TGTGCCAGCAGCTTGGTTCGCGGGCCTTACAATGAGCAGTTCTTC.

The chain carries TRBV7-2 and TRBJ1-1; 9 bases are shared with TRBD1. The CDR3 runs to 13 residues. Trimming at V came to 4 bases and at J to 8 bases, leaving 5 bases not matched to a gene. Looked up from germline, CDR1 is SGHTA and CDR2 is FQGNSA. CDR3 in DNA: TGTGCCAGCAGCTCACAGGGGGCGGGGGAAGCTTTCTTT. Amino acid sequence: CASSSQGAGEAFF.

The V gene is TRBV7-9, the J gene TRBJ2-5; D is possibly TRBD1 (6 bases). The CDR3 sequence is 14 residues long. The germline V and J ends were trimmed by 1 base and 7 bases, with 13 bases remaining between them. Germline V gives CDR1 SEHNR, CDR2 FQNEAQ (reference sequence). The CDR3 DNA reads TGTGCCAGCAGCTTAGTGGGACAAGGGGGGACCCAGTACTTC. Translated: CASSLVGQGGTQYF.

This clonotype occurred a few times. J is TRBJ1-1 and V is TRBV12-3 or TRBV12-4; D uncertain. Trimming stripped 4 bases from V and 1 base from J, with 4 bases between. The CDR3 totals 12 residues. CDR3 in DNA: TGTGCCAGCAGTTCTACGAACACTGAAGCTTTCTTT. This encodes CASSSTNTEAFF.

Only a few counts were recorded for this clonotype. The gene calls are TRBV6-5 and TRBJ1-6, with TRBD1 as a possible D gene (5 bases). This CDR3 spans 15 amino acids. Germline-derived CDR1 and CDR2 are MNHEY and SVGAGI. Trimming removed 6 bases at V and 7 bases at J, with 16 bases between. The CDR3 DNA reads TGTGCCAGCAGGCCGGGGGGGGGATGGAATTCACCCCTCCACTTT. Its protein is CASRPGGGWNSPLHF.